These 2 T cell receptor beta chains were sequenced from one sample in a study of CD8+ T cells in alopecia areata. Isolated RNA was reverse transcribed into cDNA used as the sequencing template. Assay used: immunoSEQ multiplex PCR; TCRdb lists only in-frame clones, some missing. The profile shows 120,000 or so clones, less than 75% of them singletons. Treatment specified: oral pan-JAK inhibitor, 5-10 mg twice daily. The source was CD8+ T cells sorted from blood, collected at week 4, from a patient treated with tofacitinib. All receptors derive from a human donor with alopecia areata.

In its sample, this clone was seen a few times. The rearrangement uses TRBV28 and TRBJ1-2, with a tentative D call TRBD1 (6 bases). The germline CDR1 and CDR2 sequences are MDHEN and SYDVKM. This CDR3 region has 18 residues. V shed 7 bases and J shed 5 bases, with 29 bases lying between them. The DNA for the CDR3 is TGTGCCAGCACCTTAACGTCGGACAGAATGGCGGTTAGGTATGGCTACACCTTC. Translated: CASTLTSDRMAVRYGYTF.

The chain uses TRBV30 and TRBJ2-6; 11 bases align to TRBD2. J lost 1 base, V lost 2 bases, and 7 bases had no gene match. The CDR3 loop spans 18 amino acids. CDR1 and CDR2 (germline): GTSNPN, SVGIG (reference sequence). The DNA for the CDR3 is TGTGCCTGGAGTCCCCACACTAGCGGGGGATCTGGGGCCAACGTCCTGACTTTC. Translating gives CAWSPHTSGGSGANVLTF.